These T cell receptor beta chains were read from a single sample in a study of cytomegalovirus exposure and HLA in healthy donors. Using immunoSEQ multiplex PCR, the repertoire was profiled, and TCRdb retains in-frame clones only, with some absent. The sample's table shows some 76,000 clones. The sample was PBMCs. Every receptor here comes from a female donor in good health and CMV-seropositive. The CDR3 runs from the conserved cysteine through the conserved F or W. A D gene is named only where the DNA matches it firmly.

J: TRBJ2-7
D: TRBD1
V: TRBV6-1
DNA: TGTGCCAGCAGATGGACAGGGGGAGACGAGCAGTACTTC
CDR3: CASRWTGGDEQYF

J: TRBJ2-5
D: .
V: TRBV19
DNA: TGTGCCAGTGGCTCAGGCCCCCAAGAGACCCAGTACTTC
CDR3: CASGSGPQETQYF

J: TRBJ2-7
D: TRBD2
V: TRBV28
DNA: TGTGCCAGCAGTCGCGCGCTAGCGGCATACTACGAGCAGTACTTC
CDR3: CASSRALAAYYEQYF

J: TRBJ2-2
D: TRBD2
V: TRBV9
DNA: TGTGCCAGCAGCTTGACTAGCGGGGTAATCCCCGGGGAGCTGTTTTTT
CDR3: CASSLTSGVIPGELFF

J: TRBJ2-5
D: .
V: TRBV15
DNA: TGTGCCACCAGCAGAACAGGGTGGGAAGAGACCCAGTACTTC
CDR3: CATSRTGWEETQYF

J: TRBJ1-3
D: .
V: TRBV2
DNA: TGTGCCAGCAGGCGCGGGTCGGATGGAAACACCATATATTTT
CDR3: CASRRGSDGNTIYF

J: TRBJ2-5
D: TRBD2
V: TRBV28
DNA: TGTGCCAGCAACACAATCGGGGGGGCCCAAGAGACCCAGTACTTC
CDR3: CASNTIGGAQETQYF

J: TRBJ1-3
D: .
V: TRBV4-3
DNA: TGCGCCAGCAGCCAAGATTTCTCGGCTGGAAACACCATATATTTT
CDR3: CASSQDFSAGNTIYF

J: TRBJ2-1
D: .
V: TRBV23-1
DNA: TGCGCCAGCAGTCAACCGGCTACTAACAATGAGCAGTTCTTC
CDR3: CASSQPATNNEQFF

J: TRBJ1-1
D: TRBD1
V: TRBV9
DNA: TGTGCCAGCAGCCCCGGACAGGGAAGGACTGAAGCTTTCTTT
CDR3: CASSPGQGRTEAFF

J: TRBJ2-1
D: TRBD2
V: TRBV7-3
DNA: TGTGCCAGCAGCAAACTAGCGGGGGGGTTTGATGAGCAGTTCTTC
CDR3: CASSKLAGGFDEQFF

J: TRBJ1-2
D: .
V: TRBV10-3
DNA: TGTGCCATCACCCAGGGGAACTATGGCTACACCTTC
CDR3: CAITQGNYGYTF

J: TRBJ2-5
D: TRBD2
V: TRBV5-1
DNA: TGCGCCAGCAGCTTGTTAGGCCTAGCGGGGATCCAAGAGACCCAGTACTTC
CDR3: CASSLLGLAGIQETQYF

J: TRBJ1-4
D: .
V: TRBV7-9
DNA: TGTGCCAGCAGCTTAGCATTGGAGGGACGGATTAATGAAAAACTGTTTTTT
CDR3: CASSLALEGRINEKLFF

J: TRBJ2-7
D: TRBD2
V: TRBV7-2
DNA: TGTGCCAGCAGCTTAGCCAGCGGGGGCTCCTACGAGCAGTACTTC
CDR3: CASSLASGGSYEQYF

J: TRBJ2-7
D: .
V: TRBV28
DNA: TGTGCCAGCAGTTTTGGGAGTACTAGGACCGACCGGCAGTACTTC
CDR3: CASSFGSTRTDRQYF

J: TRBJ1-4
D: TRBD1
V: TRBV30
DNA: TGTGCCTGGAGTGTATGGGCAGGGGGAGGTGAAAAACTGTTTTTT
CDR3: CAWSVWAGGGEKLFF

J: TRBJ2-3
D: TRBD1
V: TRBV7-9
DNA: TGTGCCAGCAGCTTAGGGCAGGGGGACACAGATACGCAGTATTTT
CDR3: CASSLGQGDTDTQYF

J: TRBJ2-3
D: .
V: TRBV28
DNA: TGTGCCAGCAGTCTGATGCCGGGACTTTACACAGATACGCAGTATTTT
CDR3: CASSLMPGLYTDTQYF

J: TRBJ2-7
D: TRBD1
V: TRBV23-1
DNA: TGCGCCAGCACCCAGGACAGGGGGCCCCGCTCCTACGAGCAGTACTTC
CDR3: CASTQDRGPRSYEQYF

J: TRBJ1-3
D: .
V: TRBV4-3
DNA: TGCGCCAGCAGCCTCAATCCCGCGGACTCTGGAAACACCATATATTTT
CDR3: CASSLNPADSGNTIYF

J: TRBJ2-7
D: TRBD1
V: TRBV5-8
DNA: TGTGCCAGCAGCTCGGACAGGCCCCCTTACGAGCAGTACTTC
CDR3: CASSSDRPPYEQYF

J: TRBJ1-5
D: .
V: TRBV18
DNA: TGTGCCAGCTCACCAAATACAGTAAGGAATCAGCCCCAGCATTTT
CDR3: CASSPNTVRNQPQHF

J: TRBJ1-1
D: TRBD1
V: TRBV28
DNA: TGTGCCAGCAGGCTGACAGGGGACACTGAAGCTTTCTTT
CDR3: CASRLTGDTEAFF

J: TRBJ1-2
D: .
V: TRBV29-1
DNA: TGCAGCGTTGGGGAGGCGACCGGGGTCGGCTACACCTTC
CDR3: CSVGEATGVGYTF

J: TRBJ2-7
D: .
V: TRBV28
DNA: TGTGCCAGCAGGTGGGCCGTCGCAGGGGAGCAGTACTTC
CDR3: CASRWAVAGEQYF

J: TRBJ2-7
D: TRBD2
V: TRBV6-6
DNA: TGTGCCAGCAAGCGACTAGCGGGAGCCTACGAGCAGTACTTC
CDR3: CASKRLAGAYEQYF

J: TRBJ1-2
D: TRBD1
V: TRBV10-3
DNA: TGTGCCATCAGTGGAAACAGGGGGCTCGATGGCTACACCTTC
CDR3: CAISGNRGLDGYTF

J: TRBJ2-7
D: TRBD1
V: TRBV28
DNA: TGTGCCAGCAGTTTAACTACAGGGGGCCCTACCTACGAGCAGTACTTC
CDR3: CASSLTTGGPTYEQYF

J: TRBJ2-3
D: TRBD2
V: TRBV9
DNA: TGTGCCAGCGGACGACTAGCGGGGGGAACCACAGATACGCAGTATTTT
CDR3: CASGRLAGGTTDTQYF

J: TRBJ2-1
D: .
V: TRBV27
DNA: TGTGCCACTCGACAGAGAGTCACCTACAATGAGCAGTTCTTC
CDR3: CATRQRVTYNEQFF

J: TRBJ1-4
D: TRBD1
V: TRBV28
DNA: TGTGCCAGCAGTCTGCAGGGGGCTACTAATGAAAAACTGTTTTTT
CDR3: CASSLQGATNEKLFF

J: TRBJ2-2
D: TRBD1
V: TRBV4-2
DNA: TGTGCCAGCAGCCGGCACGGGGACAGGGGGGCTAAGCAAAACACCGGGGAGCTGTTTTTT
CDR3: CASSRHGDRGAKQNTGELFF

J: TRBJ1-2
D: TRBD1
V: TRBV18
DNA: TGTGCCAGCTCCCATACCGGACAGGGAGGCTATGGCTACACTTTC
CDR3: CASSHTGQGGYGYTF

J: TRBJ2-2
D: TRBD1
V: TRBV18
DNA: TGTGCCAGCTCACCACCGGGACAGGGGATCGGGGAGCTGTTTTTT
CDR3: CASSPPGQGIGELFF

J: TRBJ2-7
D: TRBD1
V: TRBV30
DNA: TGTGCCGGCCTTCACGGGGGACAGGGGGCCAGTGAGCAGTACTTC
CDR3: CAGLHGGQGASEQYF

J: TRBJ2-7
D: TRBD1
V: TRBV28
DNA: TGTGCCAGCAGTTTATTAGGACAGGGGAACGAGCAGTACTTC
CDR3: CASSLLGQGNEQYF

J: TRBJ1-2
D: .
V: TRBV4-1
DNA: TGCGCCAGCAGCCAAGGGTCGGGGGAGCGCTATGGCTACACCTTC
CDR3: CASSQGSGERYGYTF

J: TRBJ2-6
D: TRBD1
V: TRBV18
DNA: TGTGCCAGCTCAACGCGGACAGGGGGCGCTGGGGCCAACGTCCTGACTTTC
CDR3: CASSTRTGGAGANVLTF

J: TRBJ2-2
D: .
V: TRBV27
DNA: TGTGCCAGCAGTCATTCGGTGGCCGGGGAGCTGTTTTTT
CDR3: CASSHSVAGELFF

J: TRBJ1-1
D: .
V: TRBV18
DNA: TGTGCCAGCTCACAGGATTACAGTGGGAGGAACATGAACACTGAAGCTTTCTTT
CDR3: CASSQDYSGRNMNTEAFF

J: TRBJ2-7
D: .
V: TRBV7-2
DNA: TGTGCCAGCAGCTTAGACAGGGTCCCTTACGAGCAGTACTTC
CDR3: CASSLDRVPYEQYF

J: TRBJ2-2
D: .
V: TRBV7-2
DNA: TGTGCCAGCAGCTTAAACGCGCTGACTAACACCGGGGAGCTGTTTTTT
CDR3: CASSLNALTNTGELFF

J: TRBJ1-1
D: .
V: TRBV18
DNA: TGTGCCAGCTCACCTCTGGGAGGGGACAACACTGAAGCTTTCTTT
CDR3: CASSPLGGDNTEAFF

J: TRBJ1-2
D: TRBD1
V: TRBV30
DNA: TGTGCCTGGAGTGTACAGGGGGGAGGCTACACCTTC
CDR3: CAWSVQGGGYTF

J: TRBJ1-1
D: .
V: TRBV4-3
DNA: TGCGCCAGCAGCCAAGATGGTACGGGAGGAGAAGCTTTCTTT
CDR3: CASSQDGTGGEAFF

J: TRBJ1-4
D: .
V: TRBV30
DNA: TGTGCCTGGAGTGTAGCGCAGGGCCTTAAGGAAAAACTGTTTTTT
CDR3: CAWSVAQGLKEKLFF

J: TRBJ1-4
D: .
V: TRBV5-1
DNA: TGCGCCAGCAGCTTGGGGGACACCAATGAAAAACTGTTTTTT
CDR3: CASSLGDTNEKLFF

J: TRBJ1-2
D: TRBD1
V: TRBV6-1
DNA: TGTGCCAGCAGTGGTCCGGGACAGGGGACGGTCTATGGCTACACCTTC
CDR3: CASSGPGQGTVYGYTF

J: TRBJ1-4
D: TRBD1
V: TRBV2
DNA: TGTGCCAGGTCCAGCCCAGGGACAGGGGTTGAAAAACTGTTTTTT
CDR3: CARSSPGTGVEKLFF

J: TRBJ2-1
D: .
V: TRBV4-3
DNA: TGCGCCAGCAGCCAAGAAGGTTCCGCTAGCTCCTACAATGAGCAGTTCTTC
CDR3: CASSQEGSASSYNEQFF

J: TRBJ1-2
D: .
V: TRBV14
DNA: TGTGCCAGCAGCCAAGATAATAAGGGCAGGGTGCATGGCTACACCTTC
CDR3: CASSQDNKGRVHGYTF